A selection of T cell receptor beta chains follows, all from one sample in a study of T-cell reconstitution after alpha-beta-depleted transplantation in children. TCRdb called the PCR reads again in MiXCR, with one record for every CDR3 protein. This table has around 370,000 distinct CDR3 sequences, around a tenth appearing once. This sample comprised PBMCs from the stem cell graft donor, obtained from the stem cell graft. These receptors originate from a human donor who donated a stem cell graft to a child with acute lymphoblastic leukemia. The CDR3 runs from the conserved cysteine through the conserved F or W. The D gene is left open where the match is weak. The size of a clone is reported for some rows only, either as once, few or many, or as a class for expanded clones.

d_gene: TRBD1; len: 19; abundance: .; j_gene: TRBJ1-1; v_gene: TRBV6-2/TRBV6-3; CDR3aa: CARSYGSTGGMWMNTEAFF; CDR3nt: TGTGCCAGAAGTTACGGCTCGACAGGGGGGATGTGGATGAACACTGAAGCTTTCTTT
d_gene: .; len: 13; abundance: few; j_gene: TRBJ2-2; v_gene: TRBV7-9; CDR3aa: CASSASLSGELFF; CDR3nt: TGTGCCAGCAGCGCGAGCCTTTCCGGGGAGCTGTTTTTT
d_gene: .; len: 17; abundance: .; j_gene: TRBJ2-3; v_gene: TRBV4-3; CDR3aa: CASSQDPRDGHTDTQYF; CDR3nt: TGCGCCAGCAGCCAAGATCCCCGGGACGGACACACAGATACGCAGTATTTT
d_gene: TRBD1; len: 14; abundance: .; j_gene: TRBJ1-5; v_gene: TRBV20-1; CDR3aa: CSWAPGQGYQPQHF; CDR3nt: TGCAGCTGGGCCCCGGGACAGGGGTATCAGCCCCAGCATTTT
d_gene: .; len: 16; abundance: many; j_gene: TRBJ2-2; v_gene: TRBV6-5; CDR3aa: CASSYSPGLNTGELFF; CDR3nt: TGTGCCAGCAGTTACTCGCCGGGGCTGAACACCGGGGAGCTGTTTTTT
d_gene: TRBD2; len: 14; abundance: many; j_gene: TRBJ2-5; v_gene: TRBV2; CDR3aa: CASRGLAGVETQYF; CDR3nt: TGTGCCAGCAGAGGACTAGCGGGAGTGGAGACCCAGTACTTC
d_gene: .; len: 14; abundance: .; j_gene: TRBJ2-2; v_gene: TRBV18; CDR3aa: CASSPRKNTGELFF; CDR3nt: TGTGCCAGCTCACCACGAAAGAACACCGGGGAGCTGTTTTTT
d_gene: TRBD2; len: 16; abundance: .; j_gene: TRBJ2-1; v_gene: TRBV5-4; CDR3aa: CASSSKSGKSYNEQFF; CDR3nt: TGTGCCAGCAGCTCGAAAAGCGGGAAATCCTACAATGAGCAGTTCTTC
d_gene: TRBD2; len: 18; abundance: .; j_gene: TRBJ2-1; v_gene: TRBV4-3; CDR3aa: CASSQAVEREMLYNEQFF; CDR3nt: TGCGCCAGCAGCCAAGCCGTGGAGCGGGAGATGCTCTACAATGAGCAGTTCTTC
d_gene: .; len: 16; abundance: few; j_gene: TRBJ2-7; v_gene: TRBV5-1; CDR3aa: CASSLDRGSSGYEQYF; CDR3nt: TGCGCCAGCAGCTTGGATCGGGGGAGTTCGGGCTACGAGCAGTACTTC
d_gene: TRBD1; len: 15; abundance: few; j_gene: TRBJ2-5; v_gene: TRBV5-1; CDR3aa: CASLPGQGYQETQYF; CDR3nt: TGCGCCAGCCTCCCGGGACAGGGGTACCAAGAGACCCAGTACTTC
d_gene: .; len: 13; abundance: .; j_gene: TRBJ2-7; v_gene: TRBV20-1; CDR3aa: CSATLQSSYEQYF; CDR3nt: TGCAGTGCTACCCTCCAGTCCTCTTACGAGCAGTACTTC
d_gene: TRBD2; len: 17; abundance: many; j_gene: TRBJ2-7; v_gene: TRBV20-1; CDR3aa: CSARTSILAGGGYEQYF; CDR3nt: TGCAGTGCTAGAACCTCAATCCTAGCGGGAGGAGGCTACGAGCAGTACTTC
d_gene: TRBD2; len: 16; abundance: .; j_gene: TRBJ2-1; v_gene: TRBV20-1; CDR3aa: CSARDPASGRAREQFF; CDR3nt: TGCAGTGCTAGAGACCCAGCGAGCGGGAGGGCGCGAGAGCAGTTCTTC
d_gene: .; len: 15; abundance: .; j_gene: TRBJ2-7; v_gene: TRBV15; CDR3aa: CATSTVREFSYEQYF; CDR3nt: TGTGCCACCAGCACCGTCCGGGAGTTCTCCTACGAGCAGTACTTC
d_gene: TRBD2; len: 17; abundance: few; j_gene: TRBJ2-5; v_gene: TRBV7-2; CDR3aa: CASSLVWTSDPQETQYF; CDR3nt: TGTGCCAGCAGCTTAGTATGGACTAGCGACCCGCAAGAGACCCAGTACTTC
d_gene: .; len: 14; abundance: few; j_gene: TRBJ2-7; v_gene: TRBV4-1; CDR3aa: CASSQVGGPGEQYF; CDR3nt: TGCGCCAGCAGCCAAGTGGGGGGGCCGGGGGAGCAGTACTTC
d_gene: .; len: 13; abundance: .; j_gene: TRBJ2-7; v_gene: TRBV15; CDR3aa: CATSGGQPYEQYF; CDR3nt: TGTGCCACCAGCGGGGGACAACCCTACGAGCAGTACTTC
d_gene: TRBD2; len: 18; abundance: many; j_gene: TRBJ2-1; v_gene: TRBV29-1; CDR3aa: CSVEGVGLAVRSYNEQFF; CDR3nt: TGCAGCGTTGAAGGCGTAGGACTAGCGGTCCGCTCCTACAATGAGCAGTTCTTC
d_gene: .; len: 13; abundance: .; j_gene: TRBJ1-1; v_gene: TRBV5-1; CDR3aa: CASSLGGNTEAIF; CDR3nt: TGCGCCAGCAGCCTGGGGGGGAACACTGAAGCTATCTTT
d_gene: TRBD1; len: 15; abundance: few; j_gene: TRBJ1-1; v_gene: TRBV7-2; CDR3aa: CASSLRQGMNTEAFF; CDR3nt: TGTGCCAGCAGCTTAAGACAGGGGATGAACACTGAAGCTTTCTTT
d_gene: TRBD2; len: 17; abundance: few; j_gene: TRBJ2-5; v_gene: TRBV5-6; CDR3aa: CASSELDSGRDQETQYF; CDR3nt: TGTGCCAGCAGCGAACTAGATAGCGGGAGAGACCAAGAGACCCAGTACTTC
d_gene: .; len: 15; abundance: few; j_gene: TRBJ2-7; v_gene: TRBV20-1; CDR3aa: CSASLISTRAYEQYF; CDR3nt: TGCAGTGCTAGTTTAATCTCCACCAGGGCCTACGAGCAGTACTTC
d_gene: .; len: 13; abundance: .; j_gene: TRBJ1-1; v_gene: TRBV7-3; CDR3aa: CASSSGRDTEAFF; CDR3nt: TGTGCCAGCAGCTCGGGACGGGACACTGAAGCTTTCTTT
d_gene: .; len: 14; abundance: few; j_gene: TRBJ2-7; v_gene: TRBV6-1; CDR3aa: CASSDRDAIYEQYF; CDR3nt: TGTGCCAGCAGTGACAGGGACGCCATCTACGAGCAGTACTTC
d_gene: TRBD2; len: 16; abundance: few; j_gene: TRBJ2-3; v_gene: TRBV15; CDR3aa: CATSDSGRAGTDTQYF; CDR3nt: TGTGCCACCAGCGATAGCGGGAGGGCTGGGACAGATACGCAGTATTTT
d_gene: TRBD1; len: 14; abundance: few; j_gene: TRBJ1-2; v_gene: TRBV5-1; CDR3aa: CASSLLEAGGGYTF; CDR3nt: TGCGCCAGCAGCTTGTTGGAGGCAGGGGGCGGCTACACCTTC
d_gene: TRBD1; len: 15; abundance: many; j_gene: TRBJ2-7; v_gene: TRBV5-1; CDR3aa: CASGTGTGGAYEQYF; CDR3nt: TGCGCCAGCGGTACGGGGACAGGGGGCGCCTACGAGCAGTACTTC
d_gene: TRBD1; len: 14; abundance: many; j_gene: TRBJ1-1; v_gene: TRBV7-2; CDR3aa: CASSGQGTNTEAFF; CDR3nt: TGTGCCAGCAGCGGACAGGGGACAAACACTGAAGCTTTCTTT
d_gene: .; len: 15; abundance: .; j_gene: TRBJ1-1; v_gene: TRBV12-3/TRBV12-4; CDR3aa: CASSSIRQLDTEAFF; CDR3nt: TGTGCCAGCAGTTCGATCCGACAGCTCGACACTGAAGCTTTCTTT
d_gene: .; len: 13; abundance: few; j_gene: TRBJ1-2; v_gene: TRBV6-5; CDR3aa: CASSYIGHYGYTF; CDR3nt: TGTGCCAGCAGTTACATAGGACACTATGGCTACACCTTC
d_gene: TRBD2; len: 20; abundance: .; j_gene: TRBJ2-3; v_gene: TRBV12-3/TRBV12-4; CDR3aa: CASSHQAGGPAQVARDTQYF; CDR3nt: TGTGCCAGCAGCCATCAAGCGGGAGGGCCCGCCCAGGTCGCGAGGGATACGCAGTATTTT
d_gene: TRBD2; len: 15; abundance: many; j_gene: TRBJ2-7; v_gene: TRBV14; CDR3aa: CASSQELAGAYEQYF; CDR3nt: TGCGCCAGCAGCCAGGAGCTAGCGGGAGCTTACGAGCAGTACTTC